This T cell receptor beta chain was profiled in a study of beta chain features in type 1 diabetes. This CDR3 region has 15 residues. V lost 5 bases and J lost 4; bases outside the gene matches: 5. CDR1 is MNHEY and CDR2 is SVGAGI in the germline V gene. Reverse transcription of all isolated RNA meant that expressed TCRB transcripts were sequenced. Only in-frame clones appear in the TCRdb table, and some are missing; sequencing was by immunoSEQ multiplex PCR. This sample has roughly 340,000 clones; around an eighth occur once, and the top ten carry around 0.01%. Note on this clone: The antigen is undetermined.

Study-wide findings and caveats: All four CD4+ subsets of Type 1 diabetes patients contained TCRB CDR3s that were moderately but significantly shorter.

Sequencing used naive CD4+ T cells from blood. The receptor was isolated from a woman in her late teens or twenties with type 1 diabetes. V gene TRBV6-5 combines with J gene TRBJ2-1, with 10 bases lining up with TRBD2. The chain's CDR3 is CASSPSGSPYNEQFF. In DNA, the CDR3 is TGTGCCAGCAGTCCTAGCGGGAGCCCTTACAATGAGCAGTTCTTC.